The 20 T cell receptor beta chains in this list originate from one sample, sequenced in a study of blood T cells in healthy people across ages. PCR was performed a second time for about 7 to 11 cycles using a sample-barcoded 5' primer and a J-beta primer mix. Using its own MiXCR run on the 5' RACE reads, TCRdb lists one record per CDR3 protein. The top ten hold roughly 10% of the sample, which has some 890,000 distinct CDR3 sequences, approximately 32% seen once. These same records also appear under a second study, on T cells of mothers and their children.

The specimen was blood. The receptors derive from a middle-aged woman in good health.

V gene TRBV28 combines with J gene TRBJ2-3, with TRBD1 matching over 12 bases. Germline V gives CDR1 MDHEN, CDR2 SYDVKM. The CDR3 is 14 amino acids. V was pared by 6 bases and J by 5 bases, with 3 bases of the junction left unmatched. The CDR3 region has the DNA TGTGCCAGCAGGTGGGACAGGGGGCTAGATACGCAGTATTTT. It codes for CASRWDRGLDTQYF.

The sample holds many counts of this clonotype. This rearrangement joins TRBV7-6 to TRBJ2-5; 7 bases align to TRBD1. The CDR3 consists of 14 residues. Germline CDR1 and CDR2: SGHVS and FNYEAQ. V shed 6 bases and J 4 bases; nucleotides not matched to a gene: 8. The CDR3 DNA follows: TGTGCCAGCAGTTACGACAGGGTGGCAGAGACCCAGTACTTC. Amino acids: CASSYDRVAETQYF.

The gene calls are TRBV15 and TRBJ1-2; TRBD1 is a possible D gene (5 bases). V was shortened by 5 bases and J by 8 bases, with 15 bases between the two germline ends. The germline V gene has CDR1 LNHNV and CDR2 YYDKDF (reference sequence). The CDR3 contains 13 residues. The CDR3 bases are TGTGCCACCAGCGGGGACGGAGGCTACGGCTACACCTTC. Its protein is CATSGDGGYGYTF.

This clonotype was counted once. The chain joins TRBV29-1 to TRBJ2-3; 12 nucleotides agree with TRBD1. V shed 6 bases and J 5 bases; nucleotides not matched to a gene: 9. This CDR3 spans 15 amino acids. Germline V gene lookup returns CDR1 SQVTM and CDR2 ANQGSEA. The CDR3 DNA sequence: TGCAGCGTAAGGGGGGGACAGGGGGCGCAAGATACGCAGTATTTT. Residues: CSVRGGQGAQDTQYF.

A single count supports this clonotype. Since a much larger clone is just one base distant, this may be a read error. This likely comes from a read error, as the CDR3 has no conserved phenylalanine or tryptophan at its end. This chain connects TRBV20-1 to TRBJ2-7, with D uncertain. CDR1 and CDR2 from the germline V gene are DFQATT and SNEGSKA (reference sequence). The CDR3 covers 13 residues. The V end was cut by 3 bases, the J end by 0 bases, with 9 bases between. CDR3 sequence: CSASDFSSYEQYS. DNA of the CDR3: TGCAGTGCTAGTGACTTCAGCTCCTACGAGCAGTACTCC.

This chain joins TRBV20-1 and TRBJ1-5; possible D gene TRBD1, 5 bases. CDR1 DFQATT and CDR2 SNEGSKA come from the germline V gene (reference sequence). This CDR3 comprises 15 residues. V lost 5 bases and J 2 bases, leaving 16 bases between the germline ends. CDR3 sequence (DNA): TGCAGTGCTCCGGCGGCGGACATGGGCAATCAGCCCCAGCATTTT. As protein: CSAPAADMGNQPQHF.

This clonotype was picked up many times. The V and J genes are TRBV7-2 and TRBJ2-7; the D gene is possibly TRBD2 (5 bases). The germline V and J ends were trimmed by 5 bases and 2 bases, with 13 bases remaining between them. CDR1 is SGHTA and CDR2 is FQGNSA in the germline V gene. The CDR3 totals 14 residues. This CDR3 reads CASSRTLEPYEQYF. CDR3 sequence (DNA): TGTGCCAGCAGCAGGACTCTTGAACCCTACGAGCAGTACTTC. The whole variable domain, filled in from reference TRBV7-2 and TRBJ2-7, reads GAGVSQSPSNKVTEKGKDVELRCDPISGHTALYWYRQSLGQGLEFLIYFQGNSAPDKSGLPSDRFSAERTGGSVSTLTIQRTQQEDSAVYLCASSRTLEPYEQYFGPGTRLTVT.

As regards this clonotype: A read error may explain this, as a much larger clone is one base away. The chain recombines TRBV15 with TRBJ2-1; 9 bases line up with TRBD1. V shed 8 bases, J shed 5 bases, and the junction held 10 bases outside the gene matches. This CDR3 has 15 amino acids. Per germline, CDR1 LNHNV and CDR2 YYDKDF (reference sequence). CDR3 residues: CATGRRRDRDNEQFF. DNA of the CDR3: TGTGCCACCGGCCGGAGACGGGACAGGGACAATGAGCAGTTCTTC. Looking up the rest from reference TRBV15 and TRBJ2-1 gives the full variable domain: DAMVIQNPRYQVTQFGKPVTLSCSQTLNHNVMYWYQQKSSQAPKLLFHYYDKDFNNEADTPDNFQSRRPNTSFCFLDIRSPGLGDTAMYLCATGRRRDRDNEQFFGPGTRLTVL.

The rearrangement uses TRBV13 and TRBJ2-1; no clear D. The CDR3 is 14 amino acids. V lost 7 bases and J 6 bases, leaving 16 bases between the germline ends. Germline values: CDR1 PRHDT, CDR2 FYEKMQ (reference sequence). The CDR3 nucleotides are TGTGCCAGCACACAGACGTCCTTCGGCAATGAGCAGTTCTTC. It yields the protein CASTQTSFGNEQFF.

This clonotype came up a few times. The DNA for the CDR3 is TGTGCCAGCAGTGAAGCGTCGGGCTGGAACTATGGCTACACCTTC. Protein: CASSEASGWNYGYTF. This chain connects TRBV2 to TRBJ1-2; D remains ambiguous. The CDR3 is 15 amino acids. Germline V gene sequence: CDR1 SNHLY, CDR2 FYNNEI. The V and J ends lost 0 bases and 2 bases respectively, with 10 bases between them.

This clonotype was observed a few times. This CDR3 is CASSPTFGYEQYF. In nucleotides, the CDR3 is TGTGCCAGCAGCCCGACGTTTGGGTACGAGCAGTACTTC. The rearrangement uses TRBV7-2 and TRBJ2-7; D is ambiguous. CDR1 and CDR2 from the germline V gene are SGHTA and FQGNSA. V gave up 5 bases and J gave up 4 bases, with 12 bases separating them. CDR3 size: 13 residues. The full variable domain, rest sourced from reference TRBV7-2 and TRBJ2-7, is GAGVSQSPSNKVTEKGKDVELRCDPISGHTALYWYRQSLGQGLEFLIYFQGNSAPDKSGLPSDRFSAERTGGSVSTLTIQRTQQEDSAVYLCASSPTFGYEQYFGPGTRLTVT.

For this clonotype: One junction end does not reproduce the germline sequence, and a read error may be involved. The chain carries TRBV12-3 or TRBV12-4 and TRBJ1-2; D is unresolved. CDR3 length equals 15 residues. As DNA, the CDR3 is TGTGCCAGCAGTTTAGACACGGCCTTACTCTATGGCCACACCTTC. Amino acid sequence: CASSLDTALLYGHTF.

This clonotype was seen a single time. This chain joins TRBV20-1 and TRBJ2-3; maybe TRBD2 (5 bases). Germline loops: CDR1 DFQATT, CDR2 SNEGSKA (reference sequence). The CDR3 spans 14 residues. CDR3 DNA sequence: TGCAGCGGGGTCCCGCGGGTCCGCACAGATACGCAGTATTTT. This codes for CSGVPRVRTDTQYF.

Notes on this clonotype: This could be a read error, since a much larger clone is one nucleotide away. V gene TRBV28 combines with J gene TRBJ2-6; D is possibly TRBD1 (5 bases). With 3 bases removed from V and 2 bases from J, the gap between germline ends came to 11 bases. Germline V gene data show CDR1 as MDHEN and CDR2 as SYDVKM. The length of the CDR3 is 16 residues. The CDR3 protein is CASSLQGNPGANVLTF. CDR3 DNA: TGTGCCAGCAGTTTGCAGGGAAACCCTGGGGCCAACGTCCTGACTTTC.

V gene TRBV3-1 combines with J gene TRBJ1-1; D is unresolved. Looked up from germline, CDR1 is LGHDT and CDR2 is YNNKEL (reference sequence). Trimming took off 1 base at V and 5 bases at J, with 11 bases between the two ends. There are 14 residues in the CDR3. In DNA form, the CDR3 reads TGTGCCAGCAGCCAAGGCGTCCTGGGGACTGAAGCTTTCTTT. Residues: CASSQGVLGTEAFF.

The rearrangement joins TRBV7-2 to TRBJ2-7; a weak D match, TRBD2 (7 bases). The ends were cut back, 5 bases at V and 7 bases at J, with 21 bases in the middle. Germline V gives CDR1 SGHTA, CDR2 FQGNSA. The CDR3 sequence is 15 residues long. DNA of the CDR3: TGTGCCAGCAGCGCGACGGACGGGGGGCGCGGAGAGCAGTACTTC. Translating gives CASSATDGGRGEQYF. Full variable domain (remainder filled in from reference TRBV7-2 and TRBJ2-7): GAGVSQSPSNKVTEKGKDVELRCDPISGHTALYWYRQSLGQGLEFLIYFQGNSAPDKSGLPSDRFSAERTGGSVSTLTIQRTQQEDSAVYLCASSATDGGRGEQYFGPGTRLTVT.

This clonotype appeared a few times. The chain links TRBV6-1 to TRBJ1-5; D not resolved. CDR3 length: 15 residues. CDR1 and CDR2 (germline): MNHNS, SASEGT. Trimming pared 4 bases from V and 2 bases from J, leaving 12 bases between. CDR3 sequence (DNA): TGTGCCAGCAGTGCTTCGGGTCAGGGCAATCAGCCCCAGCATTTT. This sequence encodes CASSASGQGNQPQHF.

CDR3 bases: TGTGCCAGCTGCTCCGCAGGCGGGGGCTTAGGAGATACGCAGTATTTT. It translates to CASCSAGGGLGDTQYF. The gene calls are TRBV28 and TRBJ2-3, with D possibly being TRBD2 (7 bases). V was shortened by 8 bases and J by 5 bases, with 23 bases between the two germline ends. CDR1 and CDR2 (germline): MDHEN, SYDVKM. The CDR3 has 16 amino acids. Full variable domain (rest looked up from reference TRBV28 and TRBJ2-3): DVKVTQSSRYLVKRTGEKVFLECVQDMDHENMFWYRQDPGLGLRLIYFSYDVKMKEKGDIPEGYSVSREKKERFSLILESASTNQTSMYLCASCSAGGGLGDTQYFGPGTRLTVL.

A note on this clonotype: A much bigger clone sits one base away, suggesting this may be a read error. The chain employs TRBV2 and TRBJ2-5; D call uncertain. From germline, CDR1 is SNHLY and CDR2 FYNNEI. Trimming pared 2 bases from V and 11 bases from J, leaving 15 bases between. The CDR3 extends over 13 amino acids. The CDR3 loop is CASSEWLKNEQYF. As DNA, the CDR3 is TGTGCCAGCAGTGAATGGTTGAAGAATGAGCAGTACTTC.

The V and J genes are TRBV28 and TRBJ2-5, with 12 bases aligning to TRBD1. Trimming at V came to 4 bases and at J to 2 bases, leaving 5 bases not matched to a gene. Germline assignment: CDR1 MDHEN and CDR2 SYDVKM. The CDR3 totals 16 residues. As DNA, the CDR3 is TGTGCCAGCAGTTCGGGACAGGGGGCTGGTCAAGAGACCCAGTACTTC. As protein: CASSSGQGAGQETQYF.